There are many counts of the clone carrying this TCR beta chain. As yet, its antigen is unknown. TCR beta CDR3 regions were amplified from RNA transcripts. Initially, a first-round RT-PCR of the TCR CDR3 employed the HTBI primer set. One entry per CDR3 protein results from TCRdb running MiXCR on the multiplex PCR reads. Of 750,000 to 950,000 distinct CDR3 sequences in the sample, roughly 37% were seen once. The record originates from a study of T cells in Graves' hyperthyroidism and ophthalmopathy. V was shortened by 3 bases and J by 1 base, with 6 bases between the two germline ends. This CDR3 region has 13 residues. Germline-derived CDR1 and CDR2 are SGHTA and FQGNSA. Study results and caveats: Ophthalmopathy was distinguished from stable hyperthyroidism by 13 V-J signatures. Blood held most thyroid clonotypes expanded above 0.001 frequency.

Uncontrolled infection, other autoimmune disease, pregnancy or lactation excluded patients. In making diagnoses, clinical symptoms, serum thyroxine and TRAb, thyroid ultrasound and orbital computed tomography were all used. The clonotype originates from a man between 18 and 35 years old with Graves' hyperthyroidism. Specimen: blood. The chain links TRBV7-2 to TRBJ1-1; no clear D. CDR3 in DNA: TGTGCCAGCAGCTTCCGACAGAACACTGAAGCTTTCTTT. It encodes CASSFRQNTEAFF.